The 11 T cell receptor beta chains in this list originate from one sample, sequenced in a study of T cells in localized non-small cell lung cancer. TCRdb's table, derived via immunoSEQ multiplex PCR, lists solely in-frame clones and lacks some. The sample carries tens of thousands of clones, 81% recorded once. This sample comprised peripheral blood mononuclear cells, obtained before any cancer treatment. The origin of the receptors is a male donor aged 60 or over with stage II lung adenocarcinoma.

The V and J genes are TRBV7-2 and TRBJ1-2; D ambiguous. The CDR3 has 15 amino acids. Between the trimmed V and J ends, which lost 4 bases and 1 base, there was a span of 13 bases. Germline V lookup: CDR1 SGHTA, CDR2 FQGNSA. The CDR3 DNA follows: TGTGCCAGCAGCTGGGAAAGCCGGGGTAACTATGGCTACACCTTC. Translating it yields CASSWESRGNYGYTF.

The chain joins TRBV19 to TRBJ2-7; 8 nucleotides match TRBD1. The CDR3 runs 14 residues. V was clipped by 6 bases and J by 2 bases; unmatched bases: 6. Germline CDR1 reads LNHDA; CDR2 reads SQIVND (reference sequence). Here the CDR3 reads CASRTGTGPYEQYF. The CDR3 DNA follows: TGTGCCAGTAGAACCGGGACAGGACCCTACGAGCAGTACTTC.

The gene calls are TRBV6-5 and TRBJ1-6, with 7 bases that match TRBD1. This CDR3 is built from 15 residues. V lost 5 bases, J lost 10 bases, and 11 bases stayed unmatched. Germline CDR1 reads MNHEY; CDR2 reads SVGAGI. The DNA of the CDR3 is TGTGCCAGCAGTGGGGTAGGGGGCCGTGGCTCACCCCTCCACTTT. As protein: CASSGVGGRGSPLHF.

The sample holds a few counts of this clone. This rearrangement joins TRBV28 to TRBJ2-7; 9 bases agree with TRBD1. Germline V gene data show CDR1 as MDHEN and CDR2 as SYDVKM. The length of the CDR3 is 15 residues. Trimming took 6 bases from V and 5 from J; bases not matched to a gene: 11. The CDR3 coding sequence is TGTGCCAGCAGCTCGACCGGGACAGGGTCTAACGAGCAGTACTTC. It yields the protein CASSSTGTGSNEQYF.

The chain is built from TRBV28 and TRBJ2-6; 14 positions match TRBD2. J gave up 4 bases and V 5 bases, and 7 bases lay outside the gene matches. From germline, CDR1 is MDHEN and CDR2 SYDVKM. The CDR3 has 18 residues. For the CDR3, the DNA is TGTGCCAGCAGTGGGGGACTAGCGGGAGTGGGCGGGGCCAACGTCCTGACTTTC. It encodes CASSGGLAGVGGANVLTF.

This clone was seen a single time. This chain connects TRBV29-1 to TRBJ1-2; 11 bases line up with TRBD1. This CDR3 is built from 16 residues. J was trimmed by 8 bases and V by 5 bases; bases with no gene match: 16. Germline loops: CDR1 SQVTM, CDR2 ANQGSEA. The CDR3 DNA reads TGCAGCGTTTCCAGAGGGACAGGGGGTACTTCGTCGGGCTACACCTTC. It specifies CSVSRGTGGTSSGYTF.

The chain combines TRBV6-4 with TRBJ2-7; D may be TRBD2 (6 bases). The CDR3 covers 14 residues. From germline, CDR1 is MRHNA and CDR2 SNTAGT. V was shortened by 5 bases and J by 4 bases, with 15 bases between the two germline ends. The CDR3 nucleotides read TGTGCCAGCAGTTACATCACGGGAGAGTACGAGCAGTACTTC. Its translation is CASSYITGEYEQYF.

The rearrangement joins TRBV6-5 to TRBJ1-2, with D hard to call. The germline V gene has CDR1 MNHEY and CDR2 SVGAGI. V was cut by 2 bases and J by 4 bases, with 8 bases left in between. CDR3 size: 13 residues. The CDR3 coding sequence is TGTGCCAGCAGTTACAGGGAGGGCTATGGCTACACCTTC. Protein: CASSYREGYGYTF.

The V gene is TRBV11-2, the J gene TRBJ2-3, with 7 bases identical to TRBD1. The CDR3 totals 14 residues. The germline CDR1 and CDR2 sequences are SGHAT and FQNNGV. Losses at the gene ends were 10 bases for V and 0 bases for J; bases not matched to a gene: 7. CDR3 loop: CATRDRTSTDTQYF. The CDR3 DNA is TGTGCCACCCGGGACAGAACTAGCACAGATACGCAGTATTTT. Supplemented by reference TRBV11-2 and TRBJ2-3, the full variable domain reads EAGVAQSPRYKIIEKRQSVAFWCNPISGHATLYWYQQILGQGPKLLIQFQNNGVVDDSQLPKDRFSAERLKGVDSTLKIQPAKLEDSAVYLCATRDRTSTDTQYFGPGTRLTVL.

This chain connects TRBV7-9 to TRBJ2-7; 7 bases match TRBD1. V was pared by 7 bases and J by 10 bases, with 13 bases of the junction left unmatched. The CDR3 loop spans 13 amino acids. The germline CDR1 and CDR2 sequences are SEHNR and FQNEAQ (reference sequence). The CDR3 loop reads CASTSLDRPRQYF. Written as DNA, the CDR3 is TGTGCCAGCACCTCCTTGGACAGGCCGAGACAGTACTTC.

The chain uses TRBV28 and TRBJ2-2; 7 bases are shared with TRBD2. V lost 4 bases, J lost 4 bases, and 15 bases stayed unmatched. There are 18 residues in the CDR3. Germline V gene lookup returns CDR1 MDHEN and CDR2 SYDVKM. The CDR3 here is CASSSPRGAGSSTGELFF. In nucleotides, the CDR3 is TGTGCCAGCAGTTCCCCCCGGGGAGCGGGATCGAGCACCGGGGAGCTGTTTTTT.